Reported below is one T cell receptor beta chain. Its antigen is undetermined. The data were taken from a study of Tregs in tolerant kidney transplant recipients. General study results and limits: Activated donor B cell expansion appeared to reveal the most relevant donor-specific TCRbeta repertoire.

The data were produced by immunoSEQ multiplex PCR, yet TCRdb's version contains in-frame clones alone and is incomplete. The sample contains tens of thousands of clones, more than 85% of which appear only once. Germline values: CDR1 ENHRY, CDR2 SYGVKD. The CDR3 extends over 15 amino acids. V was cut by 2 bases and J by 5 bases, with 13 bases left in between. The nonmyeloablative bone marrow transplants came from related graft donors, with transient mixed chimerism. Thawed PBMCs were FACS-sorted into unstimulated CD4+CD25+CD127- regulatory T cells, CD4+CD25- non-regulatory cells, CD4 and CD8 cells. This clonotype originated in a human patient who received a combined kidney and bone marrow transplant. Some T cells may trace back to the graft donor. This chain connects TRBV10-3 to TRBJ1-5; the D gene is possibly TRBD1 (5 bases). The specimen was CD4+ T cells from blood (PBMCs), collected 12 months after the transplant. This CDR3 reads CAISELGRDDQPQHF. The DNA of the CDR3 is TGTGCCATCAGTGAGCTTGGCAGGGATGATCAGCCCCAGCATTTT.